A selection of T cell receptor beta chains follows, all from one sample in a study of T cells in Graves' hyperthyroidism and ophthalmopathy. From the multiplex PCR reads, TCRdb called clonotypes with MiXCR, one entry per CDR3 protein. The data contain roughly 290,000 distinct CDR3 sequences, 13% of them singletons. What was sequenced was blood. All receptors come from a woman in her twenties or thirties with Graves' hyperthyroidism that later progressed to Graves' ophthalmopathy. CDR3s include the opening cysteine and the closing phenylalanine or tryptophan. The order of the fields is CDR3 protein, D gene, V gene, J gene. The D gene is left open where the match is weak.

CDR3 protein: CASSLTWADTQYF
D gene: NA
V gene: TRBV28
J gene: TRBJ2-3

CDR3 protein: CASSSGSEQYF
D gene: NA
V gene: TRBV28
J gene: TRBJ2-7

CDR3 protein: CASSLATGAGNTIYF
D gene: TRBD1
V gene: TRBV7-9
J gene: TRBJ1-3

CDR3 protein: CSAPGPGEETQYF
D gene: NA
V gene: TRBV20-1
J gene: TRBJ2-5

CDR3 protein: CSARDPAGGQDEQYF
D gene: TRBD2
V gene: TRBV20-1
J gene: TRBJ2-7

CDR3 protein: CASSKGGVEYTQYF
D gene: NA
V gene: TRBV19
J gene: TRBJ2-3

CDR3 protein: CASGSVGGTDTQYF
D gene: NA
V gene: TRBV28
J gene: TRBJ2-3

CDR3 protein: CAISVSMNTEAFF
D gene: NA
V gene: TRBV10-3
J gene: TRBJ1-1

CDR3 protein: CASSPYSGRLADTQYF
D gene: TRBD2
V gene: TRBV5-1
J gene: TRBJ2-3

CDR3 protein: CASSLMKPFSGNTIYF
D gene: NA
V gene: TRBV7-2
J gene: TRBJ1-3

CDR3 protein: CASSSGGSATWGVSAQHF
D gene: TRBD1
V gene: TRBV12-3/TRBV12-4
J gene: TRBJ1-5

CDR3 protein: CASSGVGGNTIYF
D gene: NA
V gene: TRBV2
J gene: TRBJ1-3

CDR3 protein: CASSLGTGHSYNEQFF
D gene: TRBD1
V gene: TRBV7-9
J gene: TRBJ2-1

CDR3 protein: CASKLGGTGELFF
D gene: NA
V gene: TRBV12-3/TRBV12-4
J gene: TRBJ2-2

CDR3 protein: CAISFGAGRDYGYTF
D gene: NA
V gene: TRBV12-3/TRBV12-4
J gene: TRBJ1-2

CDR3 protein: CASSWFRIYEQYF
D gene: NA
V gene: TRBV7-9
J gene: TRBJ2-7

CDR3 protein: CASSQGGTGVIRNEQFF
D gene: TRBD2
V gene: TRBV4-1
J gene: TRBJ2-1

CDR3 protein: CASNLRGPYEQYF
D gene: NA
V gene: TRBV6-1
J gene: TRBJ2-7

CDR3 protein: CASNSGLSYNEQFF
D gene: NA
V gene: TRBV27
J gene: TRBJ2-1

CDR3 protein: CASSDSGVGYEQYF
D gene: NA
V gene: TRBV6-1
J gene: TRBJ2-7

CDR3 protein: CASRLNEGFNEQFF
D gene: NA
V gene: TRBV12-3/TRBV12-4
J gene: TRBJ2-1

CDR3 protein: CATSDTLTLAGGPNEQFF
D gene: TRBD2
V gene: TRBV24-1
J gene: TRBJ2-1

CDR3 protein: CASRPRTSGGTDTQYF
D gene: TRBD2
V gene: TRBV11-2
J gene: TRBJ2-3

CDR3 protein: CASSGGTFTYEQYF
D gene: NA
V gene: TRBV5-8
J gene: TRBJ2-7

CDR3 protein: CASSRPYEQYF
D gene: NA
V gene: TRBV28
J gene: TRBJ2-7

CDR3 protein: CSASSDFRNTGELFF
D gene: NA
V gene: TRBV20-1
J gene: TRBJ2-2

CDR3 protein: CAISGLGGARGYTF
D gene: NA
V gene: TRBV10-3
J gene: TRBJ1-2

CDR3 protein: CSASSLSTEAFF
D gene: NA
V gene: TRBV20-1
J gene: TRBJ1-1

CDR3 protein: CASSSTGTGTAFF
D gene: TRBD1
V gene: TRBV6-5
J gene: TRBJ1-1

CDR3 protein: CASTPRSYNEQFF
D gene: NA
V gene: TRBV2
J gene: TRBJ2-1

CDR3 protein: CASTRTASYEQYF
D gene: NA
V gene: TRBV6-1
J gene: TRBJ2-7

CDR3 protein: CASSALSGRTNTGELFF
D gene: TRBD2
V gene: TRBV9
J gene: TRBJ2-2

CDR3 protein: CSEQGAQETQYF
D gene: NA
V gene: TRBV20-1
J gene: TRBJ2-5

CDR3 protein: CASSSGLTANTGELFF
D gene: NA
V gene: TRBV6-1
J gene: TRBJ2-2

CDR3 protein: CASSFGTGTGNTIYF
D gene: TRBD1
V gene: TRBV7-2
J gene: TRBJ1-3

CDR3 protein: CSVQTGASGNTIYF
D gene: TRBD1
V gene: TRBV29-1
J gene: TRBJ1-3

CDR3 protein: CASSPALVGNQPQHF
D gene: NA
V gene: TRBV7-9
J gene: TRBJ1-5

CDR3 protein: CASSWGQGSEAFF
D gene: TRBD1
V gene: TRBV7-2
J gene: TRBJ1-1

CDR3 protein: CASSLAMSNQPQHF
D gene: NA
V gene: TRBV7-9
J gene: TRBJ1-5

CDR3 protein: CASSGGLAGYNEQFF
D gene: TRBD2
V gene: TRBV5-5
J gene: TRBJ2-1

CDR3 protein: CASSFSGNTGELFF
D gene: NA
V gene: TRBV7-9
J gene: TRBJ2-2

CDR3 protein: CSARSGYNEQFF
D gene: NA
V gene: TRBV20-1
J gene: TRBJ2-1

CDR3 protein: CAWNKLAGGSEQFF
D gene: TRBD2
V gene: TRBV30
J gene: TRBJ2-1

CDR3 protein: CASSQGAVNTEAFF
D gene: TRBD1
V gene: TRBV18
J gene: TRBJ1-1

CDR3 protein: CASSPSGGGQGYGPQHF
D gene: NA
V gene: TRBV28
J gene: TRBJ1-5

CDR3 protein: CASFAINTGELFF
D gene: NA
V gene: TRBV14
J gene: TRBJ2-2

CDR3 protein: CSASRFSGSTDTQYF
D gene: NA
V gene: TRBV20-1
J gene: TRBJ2-3

CDR3 protein: CASEFRILNTEAFF
D gene: NA
V gene: TRBV12-3/TRBV12-4
J gene: TRBJ1-1

CDR3 protein: CASSFQGGNSYNEQFF
D gene: NA
V gene: TRBV7-2
J gene: TRBJ2-1

CDR3 protein: CASSQQHGNTDTQYF
D gene: NA
V gene: TRBV3-1
J gene: TRBJ2-3